Below are 18 T cell receptor beta chains sequenced from a single sample in a study of neurological immune-mediated disorders. One entry per CDR3 protein results from TCRdb running MiXCR on the 5' RACE reads. Found here are about 84,000 distinct CDR3 sequences, about 9.3% of them singletons; the top ten hold about 1.8%. Sequenced sample: PBMCs. These receptors all stem from a man in his forties in good health.

The V gene is TRBV5-1, the J gene TRBJ2-3; tentatively, D is TRBD1 or TRBD2 (5 bases each). This CDR3 spans 17 amino acids. V lost 0 bases and J lost 1, with 15 bases in between. CDR1 is SGHRS, CDR2 YFSETQ, per germline. CDR3 DNA sequence: TGCGCCAGCAGCTTGGAAGATGGGGGTTGGTGCACAGATACGCAGTATTTT. Translation gives CASSLEDGGWCTDTQYF. Filled out from reference TRBV5-1 and TRBJ2-3, the complete variable domain reads KAGVTQTPRYLIKTRGQQVTLSCSPISGHRSVSWYQQTPGQGLQFLFEYFSETQRNKGNFPGRFSGRQFSNSRSEMNVSTLELGDSALYLCASSLEDGGWCTDTQYFGPGTRLTVL.

This clonotype was detected ten times or more. The chain joins TRBV7-2 to TRBJ2-1; D unresolved. V was shortened by 6 bases and J by 12 bases, with 15 bases between the two germline ends. The length of the CDR3 is 12 residues. The V gene's germline CDR1 is SGHTA and CDR2 FQGNSA. The CDR3 spells CASRPSVPGQFF. DNA for the CDR3: TGTGCCAGCAGACCTAGTGTGCCGGGGCAGTTCTTC. The variable domain in full, with the rest retrieved from reference TRBV7-2 and TRBJ2-1, is GAGVSQSPSNKVTEKGKDVELRCDPISGHTALYWYRQSLGQGLEFLIYFQGNSAPDKSGLPSDRFSAERTGGSVSTLTIQRTQQEDSAVYLCASRPSVPGQFFGPGTRLTVL.

Turning to this clonotype: A much larger clone lies one base from this, so it may be a read error. The V gene is TRBV5-1, the J gene TRBJ2-5, with a possible D match to TRBD1 (5 bases). Trimming took 2 bases from V and 5 from J, leaving 10 bases between them. The CDR3 covers 13 residues. Germline V gene sequence: CDR1 SGHRS, CDR2 YFSETQ. The CDR3 DNA follows: TGCGCCAGCAGCTTCAGATCAGGGGAGACCCAGTACTTC. Its translation: CASSFRSGETQYF.

Turning to this clonotype: A much bigger clone sits one base away, suggesting this may be a read error. The V and J genes are TRBV9 and TRBJ2-1; D possibly matches TRBD1 or TRBD2 (5 bases each). The CDR3 spans 14 residues. The germline V gene encodes CDR1 SGDLS and CDR2 YYNGEE. Written as DNA, the CDR3 is TGTGACAGCAGCGTAGGGGACGGCAACAATGAGCAGTTCTTC. It is translated as CDSSVGDGNNEQFF.

This clonotype has a count of ten or more. DNA for the CDR3: TGCGCCAGCAGCCCCGGGACAGGGCCTTTCATGGATACGCAGTATTTT. Protein: CASSPGTGPFMDTQYF. The chain carries TRBV5-1 and TRBJ2-3; the match to TRBD1 covers 9 bases. From germline, CDR1 is SGHRS and CDR2 YFSETQ. CDR3 length: 16 residues. Trimming cost V 4 bases and J 6 bases; bases outside gene matches: 12.

This chain joins TRBV29-1 and TRBJ2-3, with D tentatively TRBD2 (6 bases). CDR1 is SQVTM, CDR2 ANQGSEA, per germline. V shed 7 bases and J shed 1 base, with 12 bases lying between them. The CDR3 totals 13 residues. The CDR3, as DNA: TGCAGCGCCGCCGGGGGAGGCACAGATACGCAGTATTTT. Translated: CSAAGGGTDTQYF.

This clonotype showed up many times. The rearrangement joins TRBV7-9 to TRBJ2-7; 9 positions match TRBD2. CDR1 and CDR2 from the germline V gene are SEHNR and FQNEAQ (reference sequence). This CDR3 spans 14 amino acids. Losses at the gene ends were 5 bases for V and 5 bases for J; bases not matched to a gene: 7. In nucleotides, the CDR3 is TGTGCCAGCAGCCGCGGGGGGGTCGTAAACGAGCAGTACTTC. Residues: CASSRGGVVNEQYF.

This clonotype was detected ten times or more. The V call is TRBV5-8, the J call TRBJ1-5; the D gene is possibly TRBD1 (6 bases). The CDR3 extends over 15 amino acids. Looked up from germline, CDR1 is SGHTS and CDR2 is YDEGEE. Trimming stripped 1 base from V and 6 bases from J, with 14 bases between. This chain's CDR3 is CASSLRQGRIQPQHF. CDR3 DNA sequence: TGTGCCAGCAGCTTGAGGCAGGGGAGAATTCAGCCCCAGCATTTT.

This clonotype showed up many times. The gene calls are TRBV11-2 and TRBJ1-1, with a possible D match to TRBD1 (5 bases). Between the trimmed V and J ends, which lost 1 base and 11 bases, there was a span of 20 bases. The CDR3 runs to 15 residues. Germline V CDR1 and CDR2: SGHAT, FQNNGV. CDR3 region: CASSLGRGSFRDAFF. CDR3 nucleotides: TGTGCCAGCAGCTTAGGGAGGGGTTCATTCAGGGACGCTTTCTTT.

This clonotype was seen many times. The J gene is TRBJ1-4, the V gene TRBV3-1; tentative D call: TRBD1 (6 bases). V was pared by 0 bases and J by 8 bases, with 16 bases between. The CDR3 totals 16 residues. CDR1 is LGHDT, CDR2 YNNKEL, per germline (reference sequence). CDR3 sequence: CASSQDGTPVVEKLFF. As DNA, the CDR3 is TGTGCCAGCAGCCAAGACGGGACACCCGTCGTAGAAAAACTGTTTTTT.

This clonotype was seen many times. The chain combines TRBV29-1 with TRBJ1-1; 7 bases match TRBD1. Germline CDR1 is SQVTM and CDR2 is ANQGSEA. V was clipped by 5 bases and J by 3 bases; unmatched bases: 3. The CDR3 is made up of 12 amino acids. The CDR3 nucleotides are TGCAGCGTTAAAGGGGGCGACACTGAAGCTTTCTTT. Translating it yields CSVKGGDTEAFF.

The sample holds many counts of this clonotype. V is TRBV7-2 and J is TRBJ1-1; the match to TRBD1 covers 8 bases. Looked up from germline, CDR1 is SGHTA and CDR2 is FQGNSA. The CDR3 has 13 amino acids. Trimming cost V 3 bases and J 12 bases; bases outside gene matches: 9. The CDR3 bases are TGTGCCAGCAGCTTGAAGCAAGACAGGGGAACTTTCTTT. Protein product: CASSLKQDRGTFF. The entire variable domain, with the rest obtained from reference TRBV7-2 and TRBJ1-1, is as follows: GAGVSQSPSNKVTEKGKDVELRCDPISGHTALYWYRQSLGQGLEFLIYFQGNSAPDKSGLPSDRFSAERTGGSVSTLTIQRTQQEDSAVYLCASSLKQDRGTFFGQGTRLTVV.

This sequence joins TRBV12-3 or TRBV12-4 and TRBJ1-1; D remains ambiguous. Trimming took off 1 base at V and 4 bases at J, with 16 bases between the two ends. This CDR3 has 16 amino acids. This chain's CDR3 is CASSLELRSGSTEAFF. The DNA of the CDR3 is TGTGCCAGCAGTTTAGAATTGCGGTCGGGATCCACTGAAGCTTTCTTT.

The sample holds many counts of this clonotype. The chain employs TRBV4-2 and TRBJ2-5; TRBD2 matches at 8 bases. This CDR3 is built from 16 residues. J gave up 5 bases and V 0 bases, and 8 bases lay outside the gene matches. From germline, CDR1 is LGHNA and CDR2 YNFKEQ. CDR3 sequence: CASSQDWDGGAETQYF. CDR3 coding DNA: TGTGCCAGCAGCCAAGATTGGGACGGGGGGGCGGAGACCCAGTACTTC.

At least ten counts were recorded for this clonotype. V is TRBV2 and J is TRBJ2-1; a possible D gene is TRBD2 (6 bases). Germline CDR1 is SNHLY and CDR2 is FYNNEI. CDR3 length: 15 residues. V lost 6 bases and J 2 bases, leaving 14 bases between the germline ends. The CDR3 here is CASRGTSEAYNEQFF. The CDR3 DNA reads as TGTGCCAGCAGGGGGACTTCAGAGGCCTACAATGAGCAGTTCTTC.

This clonotype was observed many times. The J gene is TRBJ2-7, the V gene TRBV20-1; 9 bases agree with TRBD1. Germline V gene lookup returns CDR1 DFQATT and CDR2 SNEGSKA (reference sequence). The CDR3 consists of 16 residues. Trimming took 3 bases from V and 3 from J; bases not matched to a gene: 12. The CDR3: CSARDRGTYSDYEQYF. The CDR3 coding sequence is TGCAGTGCTAGGGACAGGGGTACCTATTCCGACTACGAGCAGTACTTC.

This clonotype was counted many times. The V call is TRBV15, the J call TRBJ2-3; D is uncertain. This CDR3 region has 13 residues. Per the germline V gene, CDR1 is LNHNV and CDR2 is YYDKDF (reference sequence). V gave up 2 bases and J gave up 5 bases, with 8 bases separating them. Here the CDR3 reads CATSRPRRDTQYF. The CDR3 DNA sequence: TGTGCCACCAGCAGACCCCGTAGAGATACGCAGTATTTT.

This clonotype was counted ten times or more. Germline and junction disagree at one end, which may indicate a read error. The J gene is TRBJ2-7, the V gene TRBV6-1; possible D gene TRBD1, 5 bases. Germline CDR1 reads MNHNS; CDR2 reads SASEGT. The CDR3 consists of 16 residues. The CDR3 sequence is CASSAPNLKTEYGQYF. As DNA, the CDR3 is TGTGCCAGCAGTGCACCTAATTTAAAGACAGAGTACGGGCAGTACTTC.